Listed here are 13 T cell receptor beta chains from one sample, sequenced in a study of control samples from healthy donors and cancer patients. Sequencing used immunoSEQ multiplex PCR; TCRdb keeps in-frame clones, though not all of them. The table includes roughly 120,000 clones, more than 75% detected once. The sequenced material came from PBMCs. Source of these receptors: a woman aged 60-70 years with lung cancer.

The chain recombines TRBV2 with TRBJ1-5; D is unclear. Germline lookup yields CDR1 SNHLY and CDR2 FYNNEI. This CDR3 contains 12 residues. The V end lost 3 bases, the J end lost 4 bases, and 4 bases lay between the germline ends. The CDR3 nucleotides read TGTGCCAGCAGTGATGTTAATCAGCCCCAGCATTTT. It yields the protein CASSDVNQPQHF.

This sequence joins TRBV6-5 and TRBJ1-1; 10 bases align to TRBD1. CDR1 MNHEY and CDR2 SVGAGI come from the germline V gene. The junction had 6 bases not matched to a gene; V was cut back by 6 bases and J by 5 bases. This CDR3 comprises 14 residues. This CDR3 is CASSETGGRTEAFF. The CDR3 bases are TGTGCCAGCAGCGAGACAGGGGGCCGGACTGAAGCTTTCTTT.

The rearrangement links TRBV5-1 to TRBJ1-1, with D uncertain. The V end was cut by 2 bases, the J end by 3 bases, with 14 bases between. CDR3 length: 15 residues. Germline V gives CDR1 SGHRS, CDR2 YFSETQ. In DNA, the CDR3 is TGCGCCAGCAGCTTAAGACTCTCGGGTTACACTGAAGCTTTCTTT. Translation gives CASSLRLSGYTEAFF.

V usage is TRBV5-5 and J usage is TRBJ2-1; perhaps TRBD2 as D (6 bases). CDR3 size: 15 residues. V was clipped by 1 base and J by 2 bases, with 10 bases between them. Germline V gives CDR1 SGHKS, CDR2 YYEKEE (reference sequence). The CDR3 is CASSLIGGTYNEQFF. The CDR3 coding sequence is TGTGCCAGCAGCTTGATCGGGGGTACCTACAATGAGCAGTTCTTC.

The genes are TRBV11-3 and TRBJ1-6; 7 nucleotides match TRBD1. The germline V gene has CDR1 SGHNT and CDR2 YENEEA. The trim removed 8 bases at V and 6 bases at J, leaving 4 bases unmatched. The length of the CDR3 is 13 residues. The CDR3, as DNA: TGTGCCAGCGGGGGACAGCCTAATTCACCCCTCCACTTT. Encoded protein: CASGGQPNSPLHF.

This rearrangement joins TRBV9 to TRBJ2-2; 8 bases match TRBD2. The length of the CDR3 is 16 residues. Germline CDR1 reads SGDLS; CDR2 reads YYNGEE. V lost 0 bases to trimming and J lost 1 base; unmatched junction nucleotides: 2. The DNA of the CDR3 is TGTGCCAGCAGCGTAGCGGCGGGAGGGAACACCGGGGAGCTGTTTTTT. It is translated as CASSVAAGGNTGELFF.

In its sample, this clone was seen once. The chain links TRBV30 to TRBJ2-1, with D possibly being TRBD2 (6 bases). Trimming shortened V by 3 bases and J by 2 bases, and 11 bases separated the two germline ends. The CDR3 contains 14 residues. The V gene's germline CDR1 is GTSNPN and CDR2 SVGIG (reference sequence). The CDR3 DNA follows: TGTGCCTGGAGGGAGGGGAGCCCCTACAATGAGCAGTTCTTC. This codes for CAWREGSPYNEQFF.

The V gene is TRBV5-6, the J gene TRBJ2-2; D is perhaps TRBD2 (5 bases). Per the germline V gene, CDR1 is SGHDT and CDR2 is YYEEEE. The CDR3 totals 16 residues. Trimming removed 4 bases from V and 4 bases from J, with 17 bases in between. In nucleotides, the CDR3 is TGTGCCAGCAGCCCAGGACTGAACTGGGGCACCGGGGAGCTGTTTTTT. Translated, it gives CASSPGLNWGTGELFF.

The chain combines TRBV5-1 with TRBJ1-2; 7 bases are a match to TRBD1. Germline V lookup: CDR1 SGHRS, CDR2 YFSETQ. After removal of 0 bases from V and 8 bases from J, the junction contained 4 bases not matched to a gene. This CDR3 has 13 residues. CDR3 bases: TGCGCCAGCAGCTTGGGGGACAGAGGCGGCTACACCTTC. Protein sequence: CASSLGDRGGYTF.

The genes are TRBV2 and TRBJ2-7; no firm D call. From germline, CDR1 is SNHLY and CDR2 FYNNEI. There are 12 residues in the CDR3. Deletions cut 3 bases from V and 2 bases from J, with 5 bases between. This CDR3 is CASSDGPYEQYF. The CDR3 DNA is TGTGCCAGCAGTGATGGCCCCTACGAGCAGTACTTC.

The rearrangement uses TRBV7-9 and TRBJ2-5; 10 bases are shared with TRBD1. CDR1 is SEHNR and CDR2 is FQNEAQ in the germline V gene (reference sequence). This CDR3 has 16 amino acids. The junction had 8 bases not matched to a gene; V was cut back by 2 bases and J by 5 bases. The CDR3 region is CASSLSGQGIRETQYF. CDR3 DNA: TGTGCCAGCAGCTTATCGGGACAGGGGATAAGGGAGACCCAGTACTTC.

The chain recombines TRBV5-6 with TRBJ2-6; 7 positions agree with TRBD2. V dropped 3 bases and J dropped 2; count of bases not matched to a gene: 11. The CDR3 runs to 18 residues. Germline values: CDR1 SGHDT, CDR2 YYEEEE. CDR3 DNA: TGTGCCAGCAGCTCGATGACTAGCACAGGACCTGGGGCCAACGTCCTGACTTTC. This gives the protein CASSSMTSTGPGANVLTF.

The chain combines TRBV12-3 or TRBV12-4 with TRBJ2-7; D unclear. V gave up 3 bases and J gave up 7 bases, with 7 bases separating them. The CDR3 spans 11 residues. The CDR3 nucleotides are TGTGCCAGCAGTTTTTTAGGGGAGCAGTACTTC. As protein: CASSFLGEQYF.